The rows below give T cell receptor beta chains drawn from one sample of a study of cytotoxic CD8 clonotypes in ibrutinib-treated CLL. The data were produced by immunoSEQ multiplex PCR, yet TCRdb's version contains in-frame clones alone and is incomplete. The sample has roughly 170,000 clones; about four fifths are singletons. The sequences come from PBMCs, collected after 24 months of ibrutinib treatment. These receptor sequences come from a human donor with chronic lymphocytic leukemia. CDR3s include the opening cysteine and the closing phenylalanine or tryptophan. Fields, in order: V gene, D gene, clone size, J gene, CDR3 protein, CDR3 DNA. D genes are given only for firm matches. Rows may omit the clone size; those that give it use once, few, many or a size class.

TRBV6-5	-	-	TRBJ1-4	CASSYRSRATNEKLFF	TGTGCCAGCAGTTACCGCAGCAGGGCAACTAATGAAAAACTGTTTTTT
TRBV11-2	-	few	TRBJ2-1	CASSLGGSYNEQFF	TGTGCCAGCAGTTTAGGGGGCTCCTACAATGAGCAGTTCTTC
TRBV2	-	-	TRBJ2-7	CASSGRGGTSSYEQYF	TGTGCCAGCAGTGGAAGGGGGGGGACATCCTCCTACGAGCAGTACTTC
TRBV9	TRBD1	-	TRBJ1-4	CASSIAGTGNEKLFF	TGTGCCAGCAGCATAGCCGGGACAGGGAATGAAAAACTGTTTTTT
TRBV30	TRBD2	-	TRBJ2-2	CAWSVRLAGDPNTGELFF	TGTGCCTGGAGTGTACGGCTAGCGGGAGATCCGAACACCGGGGAGCTGTTTTTT
TRBV7-3	-	-	TRBJ1-6	CASSRTGYNSPLHF	TGTGCCAGCAGCCGCACGGGGTATAATTCACCCCTCCACTTT
TRBV5-4	-	once	TRBJ1-1	CASSPEQMNTEAFF	TGTGCCAGCAGCCCGGAACAGATGAACACTGAAGCTTTCTTT
TRBV7-9	-	-	TRBJ1-3	CASSLDIAGNTIYF	TGTGCCAGCAGCTTAGACATAGCTGGAAACACCATATATTTT
TRBV9	TRBD2	-	TRBJ2-5	CASSPGLAAQETQYF	TGTGCCAGCAGCCCGGGACTAGCGGCTCAAGAGACCCAGTACTTC
TRBV28	TRBD1	-	TRBJ2-5	CASSPNRGGFQETQYF	TGTGCCAGCAGTCCCAACAGGGGCGGATTCCAAGAGACCCAGTACTTC
TRBV14	-	-	TRBJ2-5	CASSQTIKETQYF	TGTGCCAGCAGCCAAACAATTAAGGAGACCCAGTACTTC
TRBV2	-	-	TRBJ2-6	CASSGGSSGANVLTF	TGTGCCAGCAGTGGGGGGAGCTCTGGGGCCAACGTCCTGACTTTC
TRBV7-8	TRBD2	-	TRBJ2-4	CASSARTSGQNIQYF	TGTGCCAGCAGCGCCCGGACTAGCGGCCAAAACATTCAGTACTTC
TRBV5-1	TRBD1	once	TRBJ2-1	CASSFRGPTGEQFF	TGCGCCAGCAGCTTTAGGGGGCCCACAGGTGAGCAGTTCTTC
TRBV6-1	TRBD1	-	TRBJ1-2	CASRQGALSYGYTF	TGTGCCAGCCGACAGGGAGCTTTGTCCTATGGCTACACCTTC
TRBV18	TRBD2	-	TRBJ2-1	CASSPPVTSGSTYEQFF	TGTGCCAGCTCACCCCCGGTCACTAGCGGGAGTACGTATGAGCAGTTCTTC
TRBV6-5	-	-	TRBJ2-1	CASSRQESEQFF	TGTGCCAGCAGTAGACAGGAATCTGAGCAGTTCTTC
TRBV27	TRBD1	-	TRBJ2-7	CASSLLRFGQGVHEQYF	TGTGCCAGCAGTTTATTAAGGTTTGGACAGGGCGTCCACGAGCAGTACTTC
TRBV27	TRBD1	-	TRBJ1-5	CASSLTRGNQPQHF	TGTGCCAGCAGTTTAACCAGGGGGAATCAGCCCCAGCATTTT
TRBV7-2	TRBD1	-	TRBJ2-7	CASSSDRGNEQYF	TGTGCCAGCAGCTCGGACAGGGGTAACGAGCAGTACTTC
TRBV7-2	-	-	TRBJ1-2	CASSLRGTENNYGYTF	TGTGCCAGCAGCTTAAGAGGGACGGAAAACAACTATGGCTACACCTTC
TRBV7-2	-	-	TRBJ1-1	CASIRGAGGTEAFF	TGTGCCAGCATTAGAGGGGCGGGTGGCACTGAAGCTTTCTTT
TRBV5-4	TRBD2	-	TRBJ2-1	CASSLSATSGSISEQFF	TGTGCCAGCAGCTTGAGCGCCACTAGCGGGAGTATCAGTGAGCAGTTCTTC
TRBV7-6	TRBD1	-	TRBJ2-2	CASSNWTGTGELFF	TGTGCCAGCAGCAATTGGACAGGGACCGGGGAGCTGTTTTTT
TRBV5-1	-	-	TRBJ1-5	CASSTTGSQPQHF	TGCGCCAGCAGCACCACAGGGTCTCAGCCCCAGCATTTT
TRBV25-1	-	-	TRBJ2-4	CASSASGVGNIQYF	TGTGCCAGCAGTGCATCAGGGGTCGGAAACATTCAGTACTTC
TRBV5-4	-	-	TRBJ2-5	CASSSVSSEDQYF	TGTGCCAGCAGCTCGGTTTCCTCGGAGGACCAGTACTTC
TRBV29-1	-	-	TRBJ1-4	CSAHEGEKLFF	TGCAGCGCCCACGAAGGTGAAAAACTGTTTTTT